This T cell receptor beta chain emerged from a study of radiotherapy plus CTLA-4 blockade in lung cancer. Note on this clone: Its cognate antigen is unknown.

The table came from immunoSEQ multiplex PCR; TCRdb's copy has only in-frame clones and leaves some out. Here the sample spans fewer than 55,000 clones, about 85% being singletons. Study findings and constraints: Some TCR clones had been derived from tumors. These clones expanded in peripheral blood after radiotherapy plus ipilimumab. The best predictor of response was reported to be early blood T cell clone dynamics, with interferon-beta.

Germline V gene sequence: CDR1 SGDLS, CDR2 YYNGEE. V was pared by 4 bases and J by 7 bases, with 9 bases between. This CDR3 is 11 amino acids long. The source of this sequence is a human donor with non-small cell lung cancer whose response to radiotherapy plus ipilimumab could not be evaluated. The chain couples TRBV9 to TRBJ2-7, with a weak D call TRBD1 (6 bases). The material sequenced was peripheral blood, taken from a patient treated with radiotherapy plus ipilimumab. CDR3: CASSSTGEQYF. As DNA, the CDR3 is TGTGCCAGCAGCTCCACAGGGGAGCAGTACTTC.